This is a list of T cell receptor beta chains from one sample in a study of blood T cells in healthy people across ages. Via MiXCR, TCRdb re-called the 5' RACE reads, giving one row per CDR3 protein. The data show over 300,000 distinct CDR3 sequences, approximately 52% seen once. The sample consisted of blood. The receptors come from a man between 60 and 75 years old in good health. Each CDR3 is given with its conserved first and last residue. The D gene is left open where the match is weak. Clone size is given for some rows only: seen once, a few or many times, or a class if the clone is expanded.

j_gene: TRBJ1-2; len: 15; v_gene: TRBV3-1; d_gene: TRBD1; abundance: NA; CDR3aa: CASSQGGQGRYGYTF; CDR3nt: TGTGCCAGCAGCCAAGGGGGACAGGGCCGATATGGCTACACCTTC
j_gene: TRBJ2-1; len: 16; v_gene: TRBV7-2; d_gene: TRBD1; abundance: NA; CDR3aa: CASSLPRDRGQGEQFF; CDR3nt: TGTGCCAGCAGCCTCCCCCGGGACAGGGGGCAAGGTGAGCAGTTCTTC
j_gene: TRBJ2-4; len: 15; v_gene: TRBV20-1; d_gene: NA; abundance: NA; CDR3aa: CSATNRQNAKNIQYF; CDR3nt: TGCAGTGCCACCAATCGACAGAACGCCAAAAACATTCAGTACTTC
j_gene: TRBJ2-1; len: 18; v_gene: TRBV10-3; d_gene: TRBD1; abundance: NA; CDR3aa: CAISESVSGGSSYNEQFF; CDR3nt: TGTGCCATCAGTGAGTCAGTTTCAGGGGGCTCTTCCTACAATGAGCAGTTCTTC
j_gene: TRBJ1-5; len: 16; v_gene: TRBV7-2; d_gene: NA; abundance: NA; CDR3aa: CASSLAGRAGRQPQHF; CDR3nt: TGTGCCAGCAGCCTTGCTGGGAGGGCGGGACGTCAGCCCCAGCATTTT
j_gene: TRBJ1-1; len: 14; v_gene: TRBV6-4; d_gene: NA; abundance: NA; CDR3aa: CASSGDRLNTEAFF; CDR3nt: TGTGCCAGCAGCGGCGACAGGCTAAACACTGAAGCTTTCTTT
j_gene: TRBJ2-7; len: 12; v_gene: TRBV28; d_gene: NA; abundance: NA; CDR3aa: CASSSLSGGQYF; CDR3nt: TGTGCCAGCAGTTCTTTATCCGGTGGGCAGTACTTC
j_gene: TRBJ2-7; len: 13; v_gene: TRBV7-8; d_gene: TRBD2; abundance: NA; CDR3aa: CASRGRGVIEQYF; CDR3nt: TGTGCCAGCAGGGGGCGGGGGGTGATCGAGCAGTACTTC
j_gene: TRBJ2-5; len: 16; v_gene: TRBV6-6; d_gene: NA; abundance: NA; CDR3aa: CASSYSIASYGETQYF; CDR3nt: TGTGCCAGCAGTTACTCGATCGCCAGCTACGGGGAGACCCAGTACTTC
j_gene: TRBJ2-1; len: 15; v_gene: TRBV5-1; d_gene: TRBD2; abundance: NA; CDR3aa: CASSFSGPSYNEQFF; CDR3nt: TGCGCCAGCAGCTTTAGCGGGCCCTCCTACAATGAGCAGTTCTTC
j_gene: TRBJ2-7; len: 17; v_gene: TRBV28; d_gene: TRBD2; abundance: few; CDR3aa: CASLPSSGSLSYNEQYF; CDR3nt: TGTGCCAGCCTCCCGTCTAGCGGGAGCCTCTCCTACAATGAGCAGTACTTC
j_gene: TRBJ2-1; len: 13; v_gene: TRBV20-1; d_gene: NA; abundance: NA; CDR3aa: CSASFGADNEQFF; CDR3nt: TGCAGTGCCTCCTTCGGGGCGGACAATGAGCAGTTCTTC
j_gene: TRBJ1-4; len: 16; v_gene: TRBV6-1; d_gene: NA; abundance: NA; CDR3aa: CASSEASRTTNEKLFF; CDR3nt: TGTGCCAGCAGTGAAGCCTCCCGAACAACTAATGAAAAACTGTTTTTT
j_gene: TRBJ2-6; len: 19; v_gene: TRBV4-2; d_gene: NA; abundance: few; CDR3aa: CASSQPLGGLSSGANVLTF; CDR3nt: TGTGCCAGCAGCCAACCCTTGGGGGGGCTCAGCTCTGGGGCCAACGTCCTGACTTTC
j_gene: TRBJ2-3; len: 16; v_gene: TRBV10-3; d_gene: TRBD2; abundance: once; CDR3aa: CAISDLAGGKTDTQYF; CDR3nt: TGTGCCATCAGTGATTTAGCGGGGGGGAAGACAGATACGCAGTATTTT
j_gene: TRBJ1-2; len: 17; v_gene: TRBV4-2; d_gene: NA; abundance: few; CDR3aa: CASSGATRGPSNYGYTF; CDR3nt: TGTGCCAGCAGCGGGGCCACCAGGGGCCCCTCTAACTATGGCTACACCTTC
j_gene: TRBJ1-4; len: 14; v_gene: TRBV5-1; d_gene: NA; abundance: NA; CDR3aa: CASSLGTENEKLFF; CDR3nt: TGCGCCAGCAGCTTGGGGACAGAGAATGAAAAACTGTTTTTT
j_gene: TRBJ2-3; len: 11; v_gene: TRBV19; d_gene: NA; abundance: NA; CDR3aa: CASSRWDTQYF; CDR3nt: TGTGCCAGTAGTAGGTGGGATACGCAGTATTTT
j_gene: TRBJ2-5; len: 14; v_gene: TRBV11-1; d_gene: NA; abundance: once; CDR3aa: CASSLGQAHKTQYF; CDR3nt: TGTGCCAGCAGCTTAGGTCAGGCTCACAAGACCCAGTACTTC
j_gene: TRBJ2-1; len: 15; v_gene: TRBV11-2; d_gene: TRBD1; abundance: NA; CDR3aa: CASSLVGQALNEQFF; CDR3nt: TGTGCCAGCAGCTTAGTTGGACAGGCACTCAATGAGCAGTTCTTC
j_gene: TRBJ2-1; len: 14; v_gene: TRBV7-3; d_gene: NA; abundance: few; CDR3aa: CASSLLGLHNEQFF; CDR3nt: TGTGCCAGCAGCCTACTGGGACTGCACAATGAGCAGTTCTTC
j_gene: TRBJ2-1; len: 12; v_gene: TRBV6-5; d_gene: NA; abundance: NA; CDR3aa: CASSFRGNEQFF; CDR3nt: TGTGCCAGCAGTTTTCGGGGCAATGAGCAGTTCTTC
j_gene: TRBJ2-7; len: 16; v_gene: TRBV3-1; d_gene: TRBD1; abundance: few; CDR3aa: CASSQDRTGGINEQYF; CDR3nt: TGTGCCAGCAGCCAAGATCGCACAGGGGGCATCAACGAGCAGTACTTC
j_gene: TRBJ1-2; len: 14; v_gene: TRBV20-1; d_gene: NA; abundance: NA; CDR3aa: CSAPPQGRDYGYTF; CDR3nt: TGCAGTGCTCCGCCCCAGGGGCGAGACTATGGCTACACCTTC
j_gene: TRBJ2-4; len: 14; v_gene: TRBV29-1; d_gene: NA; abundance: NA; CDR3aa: CSVEVVPAKNIQYF; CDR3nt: TGCAGCGTTGAAGTCGTGCCAGCCAAAAACATTCAGTACTTC
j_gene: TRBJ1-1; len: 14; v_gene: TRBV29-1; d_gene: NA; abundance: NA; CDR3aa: CSVETKWGSTEAFF; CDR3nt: TGCAGCGTTGAAACGAAGTGGGGTTCCACTGAAGCTTTCTTT
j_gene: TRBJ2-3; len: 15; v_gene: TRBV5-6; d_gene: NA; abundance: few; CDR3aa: CASSPEGPRPDTQYF; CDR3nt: TGTGCCAGCAGCCCGGAGGGTCCGAGGCCAGATACGCAGTATTTT
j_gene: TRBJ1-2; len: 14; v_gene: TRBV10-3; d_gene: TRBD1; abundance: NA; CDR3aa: CAIREPTGGRGYTF; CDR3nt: TGTGCCATCAGGGAGCCGACAGGGGGTAGGGGCTACACCTTC
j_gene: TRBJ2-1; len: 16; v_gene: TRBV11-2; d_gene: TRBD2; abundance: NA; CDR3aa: CASSSTWTSGRSEQFF; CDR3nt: TGTGCCAGCAGCTCCACGTGGACTAGCGGGAGAAGTGAGCAGTTCTTC
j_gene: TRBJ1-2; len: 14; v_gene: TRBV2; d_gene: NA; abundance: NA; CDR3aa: CASSGAPNFYGYTF; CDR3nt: TGTGCCAGCAGTGGAGCCCCCAACTTCTATGGCTACACCTTC
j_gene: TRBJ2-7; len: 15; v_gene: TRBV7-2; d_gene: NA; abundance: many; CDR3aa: CASSRTRERGSEQYF; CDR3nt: TGTGCCAGCTCCCGCACGCGGGAAAGAGGTAGTGAGCAGTACTTC
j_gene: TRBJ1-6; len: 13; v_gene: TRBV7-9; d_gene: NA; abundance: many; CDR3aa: CASRPTGDSPLHF; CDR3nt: TGTGCCAGCCGGCCGACCGGAGATTCACCCCTCCACTTT
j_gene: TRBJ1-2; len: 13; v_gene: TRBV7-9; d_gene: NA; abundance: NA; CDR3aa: CASSPLGPCGYTF; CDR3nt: TGTGCCAGCAGCCCTCTCGGGCCCTGTGGCTACACCTTC
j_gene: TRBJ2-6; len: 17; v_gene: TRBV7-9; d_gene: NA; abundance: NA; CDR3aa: CASSPSAGRTGANVLTF; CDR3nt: TGTGCCAGCAGCCCTTCGGCAGGCCGGACTGGGGCCAACGTCCTGACTTTC
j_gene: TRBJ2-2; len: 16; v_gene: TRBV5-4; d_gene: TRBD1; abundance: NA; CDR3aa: CASSSGQGRYTGELFF; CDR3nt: TGTGCCAGCAGCTCGGGACAGGGGAGATACACCGGGGAGCTGTTTTTT
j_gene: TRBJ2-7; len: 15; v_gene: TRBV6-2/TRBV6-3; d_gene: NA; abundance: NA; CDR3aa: CASTSGGGFDYEQYF; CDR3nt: TGTGCCAGCACCTCCGGCGGTGGGTTTGACTACGAGCAGTACTTC
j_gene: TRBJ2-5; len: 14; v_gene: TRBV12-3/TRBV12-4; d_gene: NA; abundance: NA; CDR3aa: CASSPGTYGETQYF; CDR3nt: TGTGCCAGCAGTCCCGGGACTTACGGGGAGACCCAGTACTTC
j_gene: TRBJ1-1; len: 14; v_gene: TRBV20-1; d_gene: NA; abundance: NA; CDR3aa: CSASPSGLNTEAFF; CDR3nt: TGCAGTGCTAGTCCCTCAGGCCTAAACACTGAAGCTTTCTTT
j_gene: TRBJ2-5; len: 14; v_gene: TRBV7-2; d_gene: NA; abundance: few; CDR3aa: CASSLGRGYETQYF; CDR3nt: TGTGCCAGCAGCTTAGGCCGGGGGTACGAGACCCAGTACTTC
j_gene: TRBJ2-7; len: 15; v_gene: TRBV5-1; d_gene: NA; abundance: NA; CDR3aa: CASSFGQPSSYEQYF; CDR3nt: TGCGCCAGCAGCTTCGGACAGCCGAGCTCCTACGAGCAGTACTTC
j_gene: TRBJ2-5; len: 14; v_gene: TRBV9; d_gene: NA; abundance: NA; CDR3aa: CASSVGLGGETQYF; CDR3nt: TGTGCCAGCAGCGTAGGGCTCGGGGGAGAGACCCAGTACTTC
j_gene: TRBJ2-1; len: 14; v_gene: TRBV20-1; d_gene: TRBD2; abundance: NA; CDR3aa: CSARGGGGAREQFF; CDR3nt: TGCAGTGCTCGTGGAGGCGGGGGGGCCCGTGAGCAGTTCTTC
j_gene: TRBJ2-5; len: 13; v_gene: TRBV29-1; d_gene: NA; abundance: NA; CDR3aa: CSAGAEGAKTQYF; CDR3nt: TGCAGCGCAGGGGCAGAGGGCGCGAAGACCCAGTACTTC
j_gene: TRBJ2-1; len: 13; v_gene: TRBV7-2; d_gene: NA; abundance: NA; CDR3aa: CASSLNRLGVPFF; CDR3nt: TGTGCCAGCAGCCTCAACCGACTAGGGGTTCCGTTCTTC
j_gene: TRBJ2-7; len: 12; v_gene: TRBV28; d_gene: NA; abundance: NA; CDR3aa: CASRGRYYEQYF; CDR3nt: TGTGCCAGCAGGGGGCGTTACTACGAGCAGTACTTC
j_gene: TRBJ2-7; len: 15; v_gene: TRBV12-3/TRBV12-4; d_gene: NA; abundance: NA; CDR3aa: CASSITSGTHNEQYF; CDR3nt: TGTGCCAGCAGTATAACCTCCGGGACACATAACGAGCAGTACTTC
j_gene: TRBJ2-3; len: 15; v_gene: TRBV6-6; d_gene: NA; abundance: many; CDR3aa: CASSLAGTSTDTQYF; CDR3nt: TGTGCCAGCAGTTTGGCAGGAACGAGCACAGATACGCAGTATTTT
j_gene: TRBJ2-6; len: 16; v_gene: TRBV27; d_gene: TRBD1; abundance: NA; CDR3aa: CASSLYDPSGGDVLTF; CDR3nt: TGTGCCAGCAGTTTATATGACCCATCAGGGGGCGACGTCCTGACTTTC
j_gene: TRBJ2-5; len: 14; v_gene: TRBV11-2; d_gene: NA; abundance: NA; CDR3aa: CASSLVPQGETQYF; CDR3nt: TGTGCCAGCAGCTTAGTACCGCAGGGAGAGACCCAGTACTTC
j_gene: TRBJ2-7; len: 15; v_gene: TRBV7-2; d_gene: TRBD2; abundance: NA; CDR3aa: CASSLERGKSYEQYF; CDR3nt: TGTGCCAGCAGCCTAGAGCGGGGGAAATCCTACGAGCAGTACTTC